The entry that follows covers one T cell receptor (beta chain) sequence. This entry is derived from a study of blood T cell repertoires in COVID-19. Study-wide background: There were acute and convalescent COVID-19 samples, and they came from the United States, Italy and Spain. The cDNA or gDNA used as material had been derived from T cells, B-cell-depleted T cells, or PBMCs.

Per the original data handling: The authors estimated nucleated cell counts from reference gene primer amplification. Assay used: immunoSEQ multiplex PCR; TCRdb lists only in-frame clones, some missing. D and trimming come from the DNA, and the V and J calls and clone size come from that table. This table holds some 200,000 clones, approximately 89% found once. The V gene lost 6 bases and the J gene lost 6 bases, with 17 bases spanning the gap. CDR1 is MNHEY, CDR2 SVGAGI, per germline. This CDR3 contains 14 residues. Sequencing was performed on peripheral blood. The chain couples TRBV6-5 to TRBJ1-2; D unclear. This TCR was recovered from a man aged 35 to 55 with active or convalescent COVID-19. The CDR3 region has the DNA TGTGCCAGCAGGAACTCGGGGTTCGCGGATGGCTACACCTTC. Encoded protein: CASRNSGFADGYTF.